Listed below are T cell receptor beta chains from one sample, sequenced in a study of blood T cell repertoires in COVID-19. TCRdb keeps only in-frame clones here, not all; method: immunoSEQ multiplex PCR. The sample lists tens of thousands of clones, about 81% seen once, with more than 2% in the top ten. The sequenced sample was peripheral blood. The receptor source for this set is a man aged 45-65 years with acute or convalescent COVID-19. The CDR3 runs from the conserved cysteine through the conserved F or W. A D gene is named only where the DNA matches it firmly. Clone sizes are given selectively: once, few, many, or a class where the clone is expanded.

cdr3_nt	cdr3_aa	clone_size	v_call	j_call	d_call
TGTGCCAGCAGTTCGTCGACAGGCTATAGCTCCTACGAGCAGTACTTC	CASSSSTGYSSYEQYF	-	TRBV6-2/TRBV6-3	TRBJ2-7	-
TGTGCCAGCAGACCTACTAGCGGGAGAGGCGGGGAGCTGTTTTTT	CASRPTSGRGGELFF	-	TRBV6-5	TRBJ2-2	TRBD2
TGTGCCAGCAGCGTAGAGGGGCAGAGCACAGATACGCAGTATTTT	CASSVEGQSTDTQYF	-	TRBV9	TRBJ2-3	-
TGTGCCAGCAGTGACCCGGGACAGGGGAAGATGGAAGCTTTCTTT	CASSDPGQGKMEAFF	-	TRBV6-1	TRBJ1-1	TRBD1
TGTGCCACCAGTGGTGGACTAGCGGGGGATACTTCCAATGAGCAGTTCTTC	CATSGGLAGDTSNEQFF	-	TRBV24-1	TRBJ2-1	TRBD2
TGTGCCAGCAGCGTAGGGACTATTCGGGGACAAGAGACCCAGTACTTC	CASSVGTIRGQETQYF	-	TRBV9	TRBJ2-5	-
TGTGCCAGCAGCGGCACGGGGGGGGACACTGAAGCTTTCTTT	CASSGTGGDTEAFF	-	TRBV9	TRBJ1-1	-
TGCAGCGTTGTTGACAGGGAGGTCGACACTGAAGCTTTCTTT	CSVVDREVDTEAFF	-	TRBV29-1	TRBJ1-1	TRBD1
TGTGCCAGCAGTTCCTACGGGACAGTCGACAAGCAGTACTTC	CASSSYGTVDKQYF	-	TRBV28	TRBJ2-7	TRBD1
TGTGCCAGCAGTGGAATCCAACAGGTTTACAATGAGCAGTTCTTC	CASSGIQQVYNEQFF	few	TRBV28	TRBJ2-1	-
TGTGCCAGTAGCTTAAGGTCCGGGACTAGCACAGATACGCAGTATTTT	CASSLRSGTSTDTQYF	few	TRBV19	TRBJ2-3	-
TGTGCCAGCAGCCCGGGACAGGGCGGATCACCCCTCCACTTT	CASSPGQGGSPLHF	once	TRBV5-6	TRBJ1-6	TRBD1
TGTGCCAGCAGATATAGCGGTGGGTTTTTCGAGCAGTTCTTC	CASRYSGGFFEQFF	-	TRBV28	TRBJ2-1	-
TGTGCCAGCAGCTCTCAGGGGGTCCAAGCAGATACGCAGTATTTT	CASSSQGVQADTQYF	-	TRBV5-5	TRBJ2-3	TRBD1
TGTGCCTGGAGTGTAGACAGGGTAGATACGCAGTATTTT	CAWSVDRVDTQYF	-	TRBV30	TRBJ2-3	TRBD1
TGTGCCAGCAGCGGTTTGCTAGAAGGTAACATTCAGTACTTC	CASSGLLEGNIQYF	-	TRBV9	TRBJ2-4	-
TGTGCCAGCAGGGGCCTTAAAGGGGCGGACACTGAAGCTTTCTTT	CASRGLKGADTEAFF	-	TRBV27	TRBJ1-1	-
TGTGCCAGCAGTTTTAGAGGGGACAGGGAAAATGAGCAGTTCTTC	CASSFRGDRENEQFF	-	TRBV27	TRBJ2-1	TRBD1
TGTGCCAGCAGTCGGGGGAACGGGGAGCTGTTTTTT	CASSRGNGELFF	few	TRBV28	TRBJ2-2	-
TGTGCCAGCTCACCGGACTTTAATTCACCCCTCCACTTT	CASSPDFNSPLHF	-	TRBV18	TRBJ1-6	-
TGTGCCATCGGGGACGTCGGAGGGCCGAGCACAGATACGCAGTATTTT	CAIGDVGGPSTDTQYF	-	TRBV10-3	TRBJ2-3	-
TGTGCCAGCAGCTCTGACACCGGGGAGCTGTTTTTT	CASSSDTGELFF	-	TRBV11-3	TRBJ2-2	-
TGTGCCAGCAGTCTAGCCAAAAACATTCAGTACTTC	CASSLAKNIQYF	-	TRBV28	TRBJ2-4	-
TGTGCCAGCAGCCGGAACACCGGGGAGCTGTTTTTT	CASSRNTGELFF	-	TRBV7-9	TRBJ2-2	-
TGTGCCACCAGCAGAGATGTAGCGGGGACTAGCACAGATACGCAGTATTTT	CATSRDVAGTSTDTQYF	-	TRBV15	TRBJ2-3	TRBD2
TGTGCCAGTAGCATTGGGGGGGGCGCGGGCACTGAAGCTTTCTTT	CASSIGGGAGTEAFF	-	TRBV19	TRBJ1-1	-